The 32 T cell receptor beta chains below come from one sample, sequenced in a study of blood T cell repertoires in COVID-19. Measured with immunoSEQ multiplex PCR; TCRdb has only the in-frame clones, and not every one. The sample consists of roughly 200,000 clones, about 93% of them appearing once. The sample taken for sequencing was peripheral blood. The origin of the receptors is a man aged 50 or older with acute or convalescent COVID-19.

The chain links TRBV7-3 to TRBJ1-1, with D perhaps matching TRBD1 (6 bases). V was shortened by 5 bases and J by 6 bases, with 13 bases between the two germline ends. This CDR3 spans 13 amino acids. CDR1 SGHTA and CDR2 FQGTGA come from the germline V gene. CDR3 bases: TGTGCCAGCAGCACCACAGGGAGGGCTGAAGCTTTCTTT. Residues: CASSTTGRAEAFF.

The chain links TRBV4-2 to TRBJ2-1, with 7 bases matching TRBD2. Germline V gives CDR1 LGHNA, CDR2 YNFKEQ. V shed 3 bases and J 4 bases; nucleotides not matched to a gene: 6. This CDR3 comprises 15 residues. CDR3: CASSHERDYYNEQFF. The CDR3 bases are TGTGCCAGCAGCCACGAACGGGACTATTACAATGAGCAGTTCTTC.

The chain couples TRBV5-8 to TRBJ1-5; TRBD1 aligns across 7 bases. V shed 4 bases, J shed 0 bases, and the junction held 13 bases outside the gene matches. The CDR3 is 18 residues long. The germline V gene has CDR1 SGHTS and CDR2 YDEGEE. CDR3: CASSAYGTESYSNQPQHF. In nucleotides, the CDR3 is TGTGCCAGCAGCGCCTATGGGACAGAATCATATAGCAATCAGCCCCAGCATTTT.

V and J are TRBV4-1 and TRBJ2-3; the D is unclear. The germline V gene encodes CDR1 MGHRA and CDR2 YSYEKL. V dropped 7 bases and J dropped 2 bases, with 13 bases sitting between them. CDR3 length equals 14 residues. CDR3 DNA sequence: TGCGCCAGCAAAATCGGTTATGACACAGATACGCAGTATTTT. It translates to CASKIGYDTDTQYF.

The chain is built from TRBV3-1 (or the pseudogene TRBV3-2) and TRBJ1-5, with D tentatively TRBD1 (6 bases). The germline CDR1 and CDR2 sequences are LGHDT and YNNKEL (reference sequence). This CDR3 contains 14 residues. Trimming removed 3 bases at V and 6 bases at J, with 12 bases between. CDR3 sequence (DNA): TGTGCCAGCAGCCAGTCGGGGGGCGGTCAGCCCCAGCATTTT. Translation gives CASSQSGGGQPQHF.

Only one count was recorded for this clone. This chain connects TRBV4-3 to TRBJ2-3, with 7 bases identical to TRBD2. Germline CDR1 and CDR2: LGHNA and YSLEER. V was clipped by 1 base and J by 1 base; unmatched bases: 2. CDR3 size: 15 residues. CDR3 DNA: TGCGCCAGCAGCCAAGGCGGGGGACGCACAGATACGCAGTATTTT. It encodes CASSQGGGRTDTQYF.

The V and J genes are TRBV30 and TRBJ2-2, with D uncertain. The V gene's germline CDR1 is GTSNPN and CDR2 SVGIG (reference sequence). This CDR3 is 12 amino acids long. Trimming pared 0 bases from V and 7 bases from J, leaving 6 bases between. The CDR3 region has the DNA TGTGCCTGGAGTGTACTGCTCGGGGAGCTGTTTTTT. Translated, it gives CAWSVLLGELFF.

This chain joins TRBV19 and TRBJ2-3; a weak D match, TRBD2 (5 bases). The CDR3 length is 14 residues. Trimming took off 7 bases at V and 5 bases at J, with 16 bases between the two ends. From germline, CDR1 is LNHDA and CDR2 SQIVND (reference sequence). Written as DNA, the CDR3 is TGTGCCAGTAAACTAGGGCCGGCAGTAGATACGCAGTATTTT. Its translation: CASKLGPAVDTQYF.

In DNA, the CDR3 is TGCGCCAGCAGCTTGGCCAGAGGGGGTGAGACCCAGTACTTC. As protein: CASSLARGGETQYF. This rearrangement joins TRBV5-1 to TRBJ2-5; D possibly corresponds to TRBD1 (6 bases). Per germline, CDR1 SGHRS and CDR2 YFSETQ. V gave up 0 bases and J gave up 5 bases, with 11 bases separating them. The CDR3 consists of 14 residues.

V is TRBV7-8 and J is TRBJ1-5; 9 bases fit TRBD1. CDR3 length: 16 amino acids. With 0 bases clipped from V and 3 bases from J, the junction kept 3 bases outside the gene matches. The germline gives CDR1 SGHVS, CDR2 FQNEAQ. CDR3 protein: CASSLAGQGINQPQHF. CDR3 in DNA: TGTGCCAGCAGCTTAGCGGGACAGGGAATCAATCAGCCCCAGCATTTT.

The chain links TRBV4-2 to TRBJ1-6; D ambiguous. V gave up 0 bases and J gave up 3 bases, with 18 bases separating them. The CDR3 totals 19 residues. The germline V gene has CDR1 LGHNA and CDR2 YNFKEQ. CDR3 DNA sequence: TGTGCCAGCAGCCAAGATTCTCTCGTGAGGCAGATCTATAATTCACCCCTCCACTTT. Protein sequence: CASSQDSLVRQIYNSPLHF.

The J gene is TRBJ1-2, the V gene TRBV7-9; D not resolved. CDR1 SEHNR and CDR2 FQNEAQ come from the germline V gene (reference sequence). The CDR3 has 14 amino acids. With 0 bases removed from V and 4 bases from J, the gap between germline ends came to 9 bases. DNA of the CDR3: TGTGCCAGCAGCTTAGCGGGCAGTGGCTATGGCTACACCTTC. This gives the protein CASSLAGSGYGYTF.

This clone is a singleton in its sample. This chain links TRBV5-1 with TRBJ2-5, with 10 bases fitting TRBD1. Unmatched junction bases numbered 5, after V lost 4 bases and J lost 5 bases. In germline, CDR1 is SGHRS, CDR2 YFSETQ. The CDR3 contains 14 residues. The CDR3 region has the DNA TGCGCCAGCAGCGCTGGGACAGGGGTTGAGACCCAGTACTTC. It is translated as CASSAGTGVETQYF.

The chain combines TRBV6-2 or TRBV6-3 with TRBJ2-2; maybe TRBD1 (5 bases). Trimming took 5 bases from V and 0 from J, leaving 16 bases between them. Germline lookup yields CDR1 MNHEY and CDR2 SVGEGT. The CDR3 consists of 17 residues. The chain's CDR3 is CASSHNKGLSNTGELFF. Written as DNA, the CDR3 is TGTGCCAGCAGTCACAACAAGGGGCTATCGAACACCGGGGAGCTGTTTTTT.

The CDR3 region is CASSSRRGREDAFF. CDR3 in DNA: TGTGCCAGCAGTTCACGCAGGGGGCGCGAGGATGCTTTCTTT. J is TRBJ1-1 and V is TRBV6-5; 8 nucleotides match TRBD1. After removal of 4 bases from V and 11 bases from J, the junction contained 12 bases not matched to a gene. The germline CDR1 and CDR2 sequences are MNHEY and SVGAGI. The CDR3 is 14 amino acids.

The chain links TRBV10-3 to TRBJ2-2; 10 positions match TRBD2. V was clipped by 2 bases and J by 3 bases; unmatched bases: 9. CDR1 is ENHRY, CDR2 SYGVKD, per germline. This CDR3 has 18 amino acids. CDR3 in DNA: TGTGCCATCAGTGAGGGCACTAGCGGGGCAGGGTACACCGGGGAGCTGTTTTTT. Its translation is CAISEGTSGAGYTGELFF.

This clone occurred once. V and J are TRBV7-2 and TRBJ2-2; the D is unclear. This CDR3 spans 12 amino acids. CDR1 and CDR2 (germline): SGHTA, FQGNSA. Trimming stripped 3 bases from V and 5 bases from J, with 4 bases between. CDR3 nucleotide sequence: TGTGCCAGCAGCTTCGGGACCGGGGAGCTGTTTTTT. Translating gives CASSFGTGELFF.

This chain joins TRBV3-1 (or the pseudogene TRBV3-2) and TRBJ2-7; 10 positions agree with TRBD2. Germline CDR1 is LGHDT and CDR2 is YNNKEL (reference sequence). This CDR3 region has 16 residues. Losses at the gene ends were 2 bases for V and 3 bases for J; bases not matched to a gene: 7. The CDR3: CASSQTSSGGYYEQYF. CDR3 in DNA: TGTGCCAGCAGCCAAACGTCTAGCGGGGGATACTACGAGCAGTACTTC.

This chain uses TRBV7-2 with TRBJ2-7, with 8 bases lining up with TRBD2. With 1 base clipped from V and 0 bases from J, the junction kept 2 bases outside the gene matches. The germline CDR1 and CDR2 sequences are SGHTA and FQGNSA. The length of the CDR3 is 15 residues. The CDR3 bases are TGTGCCAGCAGCTTAGTGGCGGGAGGCTCCTACGAGCAGTACTTC. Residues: CASSLVAGGSYEQYF.

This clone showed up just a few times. This CDR3 is CASRRGTGSSYEQYF. The CDR3 DNA sequence: TGTGCCAGCAGGAGAGGGACAGGGAGCTCCTACGAGCAGTACTTC. V is TRBV27 and J is TRBJ2-7; TRBD1 aligns across 9 bases. This CDR3 comprises 15 residues. After removal of 6 bases from V and 0 bases from J, the junction contained 6 bases not matched to a gene. Germline CDR1 and CDR2: MNHEY and SMNVEV (reference sequence).

CDR3 sequence: CASMDTGGLPEAFF. CDR3 DNA sequence: TGTGCCAGCATGGATACAGGGGGTCTGCCTGAAGCTTTCTTT. The chain is built from TRBV2 and TRBJ1-1; 8 nucleotides match TRBD1. V trimming: 7 bases; J trimming: 6 bases; junction bases outside the gene matches: 10. The CDR3 length is 14 residues. The V gene's germline CDR1 is SNHLY and CDR2 FYNNEI.

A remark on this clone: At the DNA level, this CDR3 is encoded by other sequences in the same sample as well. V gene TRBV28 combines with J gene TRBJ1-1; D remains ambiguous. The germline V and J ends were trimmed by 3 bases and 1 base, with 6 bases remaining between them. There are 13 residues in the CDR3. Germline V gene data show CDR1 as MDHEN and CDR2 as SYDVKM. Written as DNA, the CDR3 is TGTGCCAGCAGTTTTTTAGAGAACACTGAAGCTTTCTTT. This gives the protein CASSFLENTEAFF.

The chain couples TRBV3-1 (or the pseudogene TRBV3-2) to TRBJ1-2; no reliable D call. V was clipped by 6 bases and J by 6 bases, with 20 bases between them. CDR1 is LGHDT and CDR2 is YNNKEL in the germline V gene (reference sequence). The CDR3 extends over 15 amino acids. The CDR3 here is CASSKDLSLYDGYTF. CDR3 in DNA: TGTGCCAGCAGTAAAGACTTGTCTCTTTACGATGGCTACACCTTC.

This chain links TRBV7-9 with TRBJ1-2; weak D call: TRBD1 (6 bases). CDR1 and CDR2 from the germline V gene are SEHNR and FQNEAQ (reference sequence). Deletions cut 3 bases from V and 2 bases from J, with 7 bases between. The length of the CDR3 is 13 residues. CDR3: CASSFGQNYGYTF. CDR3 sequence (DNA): TGTGCCAGCAGCTTTGGACAGAACTATGGCTACACCTTC.

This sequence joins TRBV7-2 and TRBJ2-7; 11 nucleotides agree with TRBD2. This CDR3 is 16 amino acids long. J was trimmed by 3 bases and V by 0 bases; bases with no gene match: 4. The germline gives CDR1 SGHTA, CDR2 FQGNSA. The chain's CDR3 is CASSLATSGRFYEQYF. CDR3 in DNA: TGTGCCAGCAGCTTAGCCACTAGCGGGAGATTCTACGAGCAGTACTTC.

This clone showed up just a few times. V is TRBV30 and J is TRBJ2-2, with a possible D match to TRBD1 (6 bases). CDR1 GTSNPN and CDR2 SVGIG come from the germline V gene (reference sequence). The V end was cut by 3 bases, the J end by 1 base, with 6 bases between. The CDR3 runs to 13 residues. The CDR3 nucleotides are TGTGCCTGGAGAGGGGGGAACACCGGGGAGCTGTTTTTT. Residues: CAWRGGNTGELFF.

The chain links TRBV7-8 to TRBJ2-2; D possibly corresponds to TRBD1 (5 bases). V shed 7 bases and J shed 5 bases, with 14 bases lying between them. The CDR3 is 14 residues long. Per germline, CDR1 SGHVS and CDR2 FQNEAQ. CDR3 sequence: CASTKTELTGELFF. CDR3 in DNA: TGTGCCAGCACCAAGACAGAGCTTACCGGGGAGCTGTTTTTT.

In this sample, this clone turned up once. DNA of the CDR3: TGTGCCAGCAGCTCGTCGGGGGGGCTCTATGGCTACACCTTC. This sequence encodes CASSSSGGLYGYTF. The rearrangement links TRBV7-9 to TRBJ1-2, with D possibly being TRBD1 (6 bases). V lost 4 bases and J 4 bases, leaving 13 bases between the germline ends. The CDR3 has 14 amino acids. In germline, CDR1 is SEHNR, CDR2 FQNEAQ (reference sequence).

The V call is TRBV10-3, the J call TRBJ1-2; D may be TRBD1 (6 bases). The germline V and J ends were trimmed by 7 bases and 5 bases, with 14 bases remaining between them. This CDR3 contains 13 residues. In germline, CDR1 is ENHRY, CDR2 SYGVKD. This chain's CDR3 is CAIKPGQLYGYTF. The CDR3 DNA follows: TGTGCCATCAAGCCAGGACAGCTGTATGGCTACACCTTC.

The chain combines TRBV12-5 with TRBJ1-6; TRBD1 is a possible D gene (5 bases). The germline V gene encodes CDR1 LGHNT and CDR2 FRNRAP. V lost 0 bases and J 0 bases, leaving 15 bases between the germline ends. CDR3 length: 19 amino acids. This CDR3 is CASGLVGGAASSYNSPLHF. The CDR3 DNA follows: TGTGCTAGTGGTTTGGTCGGAGGGGCCGCCAGCTCCTATAATTCACCCCTCCACTTT.

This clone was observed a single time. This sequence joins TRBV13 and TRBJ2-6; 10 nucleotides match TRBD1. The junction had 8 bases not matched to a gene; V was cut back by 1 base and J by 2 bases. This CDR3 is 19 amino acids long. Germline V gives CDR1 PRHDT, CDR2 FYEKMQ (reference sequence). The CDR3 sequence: CASSLEGDRGPTGANVLTF. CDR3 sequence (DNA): TGTGCCAGCAGCTTAGAGGGTGACAGGGGGCCAACTGGGGCCAACGTCCTGACTTTC. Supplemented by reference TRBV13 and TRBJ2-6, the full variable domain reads AAGVIQSPRHLIKEKRETATLKCYPIPRHDTVYWYQQGPGQDPQFLISFYEKMQSDKGSIPDRFSAQQFSDYHSELNMSSLELGDSALYFCASSLEGDRGPTGANVLTFGAGSRLTVL.

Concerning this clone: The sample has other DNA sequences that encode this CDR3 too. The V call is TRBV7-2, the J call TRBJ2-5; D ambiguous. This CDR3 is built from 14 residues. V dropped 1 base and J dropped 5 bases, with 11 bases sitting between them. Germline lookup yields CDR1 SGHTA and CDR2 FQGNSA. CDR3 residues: CASSLGAVRETQYF. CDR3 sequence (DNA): TGTGCCAGCAGCTTAGGAGCAGTGCGGGAGACCCAGTACTTC.